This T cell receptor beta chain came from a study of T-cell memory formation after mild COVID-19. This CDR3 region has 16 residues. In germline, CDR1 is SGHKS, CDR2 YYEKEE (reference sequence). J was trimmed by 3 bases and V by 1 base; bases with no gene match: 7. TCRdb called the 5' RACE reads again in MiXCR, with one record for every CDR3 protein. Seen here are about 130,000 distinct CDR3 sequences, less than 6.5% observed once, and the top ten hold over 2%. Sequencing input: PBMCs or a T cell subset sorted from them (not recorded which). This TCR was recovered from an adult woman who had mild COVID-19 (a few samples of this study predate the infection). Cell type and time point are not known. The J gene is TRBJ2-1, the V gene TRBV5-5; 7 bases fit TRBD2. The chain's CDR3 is CASSLRVSSGYNEQFF. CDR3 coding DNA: TGTGCCAGCAGCTTGCGGGTATCTAGCGGCTACAATGAGCAGTTCTTC. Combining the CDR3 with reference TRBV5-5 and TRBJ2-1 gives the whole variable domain DAGVTQSPTHLIKTRGQQVTLRCSPISGHKSVSWYQQVLGQGPQFIFQYYEKEERGRGNFPDRFSARQFPNYSSELNVNALLLGDSALYLCASSLRVSSGYNEQFFGPGTRLTVL.